This T cell receptor beta chain was recorded in a study of blood T cell repertoires in COVID-19. Only in-frame clones appear in the TCRdb table, and some are missing; sequencing was by immunoSEQ multiplex PCR. In the table there are about 330,000 clones, more than 85% of which are singletons. V was pared by 10 bases and J by 6 bases, with 10 bases of the junction left unmatched. The germline gives CDR1 SNHLY, CDR2 FYNNEI. CDR3 length: 13 amino acids. The source material was PBMCs or T cells enriched from blood (not recorded which). The chain joins TRBV2 to TRBJ2-7, with TRBD2 identical over 9 bases. This clonotype was sampled from a woman aged 30 to 39 who had recovered from COVID-19. CDR3 in DNA: TGTGCCACGTCCGAAGTAGCGGGAGTCGAGCAGTACTTC. Its translation is CATSEVAGVEQYF.